Following are 27 T cell receptor beta chains from one sample sequenced in a study of beta chain features in type 1 diabetes. The entirety of the isolated RNA underwent reverse transcription, so expressed TCRB transcripts were sequenced. Clones were read by immunoSEQ multiplex PCR, and TCRdb kept only the in-frame ones, dropping some. The sample has under 900,000 clones, 17% seen once; the top ten hold 0.023%. The sequenced material came from naive CD4+ T cells from blood. The receptors derive from a woman between 18 and 29 years old in good health.

The gene calls are TRBV6-5 and TRBJ1-5; D gene ambiguous. The V and J ends lost 6 bases and 4 bases respectively, with 10 bases between them. From germline, CDR1 is MNHEY and CDR2 SVGAGI. This CDR3 contains 13 residues. The CDR3 sequence is CASSFRGNQPQHF. CDR3 coding DNA: TGTGCCAGCAGCTTCAGAGGGAATCAGCCCCAGCATTTT.

This clone was found a few times. The rearrangement uses TRBV28 and TRBJ1-2; no reliable D call. The CDR3 loop spans 13 amino acids. V was trimmed by 5 bases and J by 0 bases, leaving 7 bases between them. Germline lookup yields CDR1 MDHEN and CDR2 SYDVKM. CDR3 residues: CASSRYTNYGYTF. The CDR3 nucleotides are TGTGCCAGCAGTCGGTATACTAACTATGGCTACACCTTC.

The CDR3 here is CASRTLKNSNQPQHF. In DNA, the CDR3 is TGTGCCAGCAGAACATTAAAAAATAGCAATCAGCCCCAGCATTTT. The rearrangement joins TRBV27 to TRBJ1-5, with D unclear. This CDR3 is 15 amino acids long. CDR1 is MNHEY and CDR2 is SMNVEV in the germline V gene (reference sequence). V was pared by 6 bases and J by 0 bases, with 12 bases between.

This clone was seen only a few times. The chain employs TRBV7-8 and TRBJ2-5; no clear D gene. V was pared by 0 bases and J by 7 bases, with 12 bases between. Germline CDR1 is SGHVS and CDR2 is FQNEAQ. CDR3 size: 14 residues. The CDR3 protein is CASSLARWPSTQYF. For the CDR3, the DNA is TGTGCCAGCAGCTTAGCGCGATGGCCGTCGACCCAGTACTTC.

Only a few counts were recorded for this clone. The same CDR3 can be traced to other DNA sequences in this sample. The CDR3: CASSPGQQETQYF. DNA of the CDR3: TGTGCCAGCAGCCCAGGACAGCAAGAGACCCAGTACTTC. The V gene is TRBV7-3, the J gene TRBJ2-5; possible D gene TRBD1, 6 bases. Germline V CDR1 and CDR2: SGHTA, FQGTGA. V lost 5 bases and J 2 bases, leaving 9 bases between the germline ends. CDR3 length: 13 residues. The whole variable domain, filled in from reference TRBV7-3 and TRBJ2-5, reads GAGVSQTPSNKVTEKGKYVELRCDPISGHTALYWYRQSLGQGPEFLIYFQGTGAADDSGLPNDRFFAVRPEGSVSTLKIQRTERGDSAVYLCASSPGQQETQYFGPGTRLLVL.

V usage is TRBV28 and J usage is TRBJ2-7; 7 bases are a match to TRBD2. CDR1 and CDR2 from the germline V gene are MDHEN and SYDVKM. CDR3 length equals 14 residues. With 7 bases clipped from V and 2 bases from J, the junction kept 8 bases outside the gene matches. CDR3 coding DNA: TGTGCCAGCACTTCCGGGACTAAACCCTACGAGCAGTACTTC. It codes for CASTSGTKPYEQYF.

A few counts support this clone. The rearrangement joins TRBV29-1 to TRBJ2-5, with no clear D. The germline gives CDR1 SQVTM, CDR2 ANQGSEA. The CDR3 extends over 8 amino acids. The CDR3 protein is CSTEDQYF. CDR3 nucleotides: TGCAGTACAGAAGACCAGTACTTC. Complete variable domain (other parts from reference TRBV29-1 and TRBJ2-5): SAVISQKPSRDICQRGTSLTIQCQVDSQVTMMFWYRQQPGQSLTLIATANQGSEATYESGFVIDKFPISRPNLTFSTLTVSNMSPEDSSIYLCSTEDQYFGPGTRLLVL.

The chain uses TRBV4-2 and TRBJ2-7; D gene unclear. V lost 5 bases and J 3 bases, leaving 17 bases between the germline ends. This CDR3 contains 15 residues. Per germline, CDR1 LGHNA and CDR2 YNFKEQ. The CDR3, as DNA: TGTGCCAGCAGCTTATTCACCAGGAAGGGCTACGAGCAGTACTTC. This codes for CASSLFTRKGYEQYF.

The chain has TRBV6-5 and TRBJ2-1; 7 bases are shared with TRBD2. The germline V gene has CDR1 MNHEY and CDR2 SVGAGI. The CDR3 contains 13 residues. With 8 bases clipped from V and 6 bases from J, the junction kept 7 bases outside the gene matches. The CDR3 nucleotides read TGTGCCAGCGTTCGAGCGGGATCCAATGAGCAGTTCTTC. Translated: CASVRAGSNEQFF.

This chain uses TRBV2 with TRBJ2-7; D is undetermined. Trimming left V 8 bases short and J 4 bases short, with 9 bases between. The length of the CDR3 is 11 residues. Germline values: CDR1 SNHLY, CDR2 FYNNEI. The CDR3 coding sequence is TGTGCCAGCTCTCGACGGTACGAGCAGTACTTC. It encodes CASSRRYEQYF.

Ten or more counts support this clone. The J gene is TRBJ2-7, the V gene TRBV5-4; tentative D call: TRBD1 (6 bases). The CDR3 runs to 15 residues. Per germline, CDR1 SGHNT and CDR2 YYREEE (reference sequence). V was pared by 2 bases and J by 3 bases, with 15 bases between. The CDR3 protein is CASSFGQPANYEQYF. CDR3 nucleotide sequence: TGTGCCAGCAGCTTCGGACAGCCGGCAAACTACGAGCAGTACTTC. The entire variable domain, with the rest obtained from reference TRBV5-4 and TRBJ2-7, is as follows: ETGVTQSPTHLIKTRGQQVTLRCSSQSGHNTVSWYQQALGQGPQFIFQYYREEENGRGNFPPRFSGLQFPNYSSELNVNALELDDSALYLCASSFGQPANYEQYFGPGTRLTVT.

This clone showed up just a few times. The chain recombines TRBV7-9 with TRBJ1-3, with 8 bases aligning to TRBD1. Germline V gives CDR1 SEHNR, CDR2 FQNEAQ (reference sequence). CDR3 length equals 15 residues. V shed 4 bases and J 2 bases; nucleotides not matched to a gene: 4. The CDR3 sequence is CASSSGQEAGNTIYF. Written as DNA, the CDR3 is TGTGCCAGCAGCTCGGGACAGGAGGCTGGAAACACCATATATTTT.

Only a few counts were recorded for this clone. The rearrangement uses TRBV11-2 and TRBJ2-5; D is ambiguous. This CDR3 has 13 residues. V was clipped by 2 bases and J by 1 base, with 5 bases between them. Germline CDR1 and CDR2: SGHAT and FQNNGV. CDR3 sequence: CASSLTFQETQYF. CDR3 in DNA: TGTGCCAGCAGCTTAACATTCCAAGAGACCCAGTACTTC.

The V call is TRBV6-5, the J call TRBJ1-2; D possibly corresponds to TRBD1 (6 bases). The CDR3 is 14 residues long. Trimming cost V 1 base and J 4 bases, with 10 bases left between them. Germline CDR1 reads MNHEY; CDR2 reads SVGAGI. The CDR3 loop is CASSYYGGSYGYTF. CDR3 nucleotides: TGTGCCAGCAGTTACTATGGGGGCAGCTATGGCTACACCTTC.

The CDR3 sequence is CASRSAERREGNEQFF. The DNA for the CDR3 is TGTGCCAGCAGATCCGCGGAGCGGCGGGAGGGTAATGAGCAGTTCTTC. The rearrangement links TRBV6-6 to TRBJ2-1, with 9 bases lining up with TRBD2. The trim removed 6 bases at V and 7 bases at J, leaving 13 bases unmatched. CDR1 and CDR2 from the germline V gene are MNHNY and SVGAGI (reference sequence). This CDR3 contains 16 residues.

The rearrangement links TRBV5-1 to TRBJ2-1; TRBD2 matches at 8 bases. Looked up from germline, CDR1 is SGHRS and CDR2 is YFSETQ. V gave up 2 bases and J gave up 6 bases; unmatched junction bases: 4. The CDR3 extends over 14 amino acids. CDR3 sequence: CASSLQAGVNEQFF. The CDR3 bases are TGCGCCAGCAGCTTACAAGCGGGGGTCAATGAGCAGTTCTTC.

This chain joins TRBV18 and TRBJ2-5; 11 positions agree with TRBD2. The DNA end is more similar to TRBJ2-7, so the J call may be wrong. The CDR3 consists of 15 residues. CDR1 and CDR2 (germline): KGHSH, LQKENI. The chain's CDR3 is CASSAGGLAAYEQYF. The CDR3 DNA is TGTGCCAGCTCAGCAGGGGGACTAGCGGCTTACGAGCAGTACTTC.

V and J are TRBV2 and TRBJ2-2; D is unresolved. The germline V gene has CDR1 SNHLY and CDR2 FYNNEI. The CDR3 has 14 amino acids. V dropped 6 bases and J dropped 0 bases, with 8 bases sitting between them. CDR3 sequence: CASRLTTNTGELFF. CDR3 coding DNA: TGTGCCAGCAGACTTACAACGAACACCGGGGAGCTGTTTTTT.

The rearrangement joins TRBV11-2 to TRBJ1-2; D perhaps matches TRBD1 (6 bases). The CDR3 is 15 amino acids. V lost 4 bases, J lost 4 bases, and 16 bases lay in between. Germline loops: CDR1 SGHAT, CDR2 FQNNGV. The CDR3 reads CASSYRGTRSYGYTF. Here the CDR3 DNA reads TGTGCCAGCAGCTACCGCGGGACACGAAGCTATGGCTACACCTTC. The variable domain in full, completed from reference TRBV11-2 and TRBJ1-2, reads EAGVAQSPRYKIIEKRQSVAFWCNPISGHATLYWYQQILGQGPKLLIQFQNNGVVDDSQLPKDRFSAERLKGVDSTLKIQPAKLEDSAVYLCASSYRGTRSYGYTFGSGTRLTVV.

This rearrangement joins TRBV6-1 to TRBJ1-4; weak D call: TRBD1 (6 bases). V lost 11 bases and J lost 5, with 21 bases in between. CDR1 and CDR2 from the germline V gene are MNHNS and SASEGT. This CDR3 region has 15 residues. The CDR3 here is CASRGHPTGNEKLFF. The CDR3 DNA sequence: TGTGCCTCCCGGGGGCACCCTACGGGAAATGAAAAACTGTTTTTT.

The chain uses TRBV5-6 and TRBJ2-3; TRBD1 matches at 7 bases. The CDR3 runs to 14 residues. Germline CDR1 reads SGHDT; CDR2 reads YYEEEE. After removal of 5 bases from V and 3 bases from J, the junction contained 6 bases not matched to a gene. CDR3 residues: CASSHKQGTDTQYF. CDR3 sequence (DNA): TGTGCCAGCAGTCACAAACAGGGGACAGATACGCAGTATTTT.

The chain recombines TRBV25-1 with TRBJ2-7; D perhaps matches TRBD2 (5 bases). CDR1 is MGHDK, CDR2 SYGVNS, per germline. Trimming removed 7 bases at V and 3 bases at J, with 7 bases between. The CDR3 runs 11 residues. The CDR3 reads CASTDYYEQYF. CDR3 in DNA: TGTGCCAGCACCGACTACTACGAGCAGTACTTC.

This clone was detected a few times. The chain joins TRBV4-1 to TRBJ1-2, with 9 bases fitting TRBD1. Germline trimming cut 2 bases from V and 5 bases from J; bases unmatched to any gene: 6. The germline CDR1 and CDR2 sequences are MGHRA and YSYEKL. The CDR3 has 15 residues. CDR3 nucleotides: TGCGCCAGCAGCCAAAACAGGGGGCTTGGGTATGGCTACACCTTC. Amino acid sequence: CASSQNRGLGYGYTF.

The chain links TRBV23-1 to TRBJ2-7; D is tentatively TRBD1 or TRBD2 (6 bases each). TRBV23-1 is reported as an ORF; its role is uncertain. The length of the CDR3 is 13 residues. V dropped 9 bases and J dropped 3 bases, with 15 bases sitting between them. The CDR3 nucleotides are TGCGCCAGTTCCACGGGGGCCAACTACGAGCAGTACTTC. Translation gives CASSTGANYEQYF.

V gene TRBV2 combines with J gene TRBJ2-7; D ambiguous. CDR3 length equals 15 residues. V was clipped by 3 bases and J by 3 bases, with 15 bases between them. Germline V lookup: CDR1 SNHLY, CDR2 FYNNEI. CDR3 bases: TGTGCCAGCAGTGAGGCTGCGTGGGCTGGCTACGAGCAGTACTTC. This sequence encodes CASSEAAWAGYEQYF.

The chain uses TRBV6-6 and TRBJ2-7; perhaps TRBD1 as D (6 bases). The CDR3 loop spans 13 amino acids. V lost 6 bases and J 5 bases, leaving 14 bases between the germline ends. The germline V gene encodes CDR1 MNHNY and CDR2 SVGAGI (reference sequence). CDR3 DNA: TGTGCCAGCAGACGAGGACAGACGAACGAGCAGTACTTC. Protein: CASRRGQTNEQYF.

The V and J genes are TRBV7-3 and TRBJ1-1; the D is unclear. This CDR3 has 13 residues. The germline gives CDR1 SGHTA, CDR2 FQGTGA. Trimming shortened V by 2 bases and J by 3 bases, and 7 bases separated the two germline ends. CDR3 nucleotide sequence: TGTGCCAGCAGCTTATATGTACACACTGAAGCTTTCTTT. Its translation: CASSLYVHTEAFF. Combining the CDR3 with reference TRBV7-3 and TRBJ1-1 gives the whole variable domain GAGVSQTPSNKVTEKGKYVELRCDPISGHTALYWYRQSLGQGPEFLIYFQGTGAADDSGLPNDRFFAVRPEGSVSTLKIQRTERGDSAVYLCASSLYVHTEAFFGQGTRLTVV.